Below are 22 T cell receptor beta chains sequenced from a single sample in a study of blood T cell repertoires in COVID-19. This table comes from immunoSEQ multiplex PCR, and its TCRdb copy is limited to in-frame clones, with some not included. The sample yields about 76,000 clones, roughly nine tenths seen once. The material sequenced was peripheral blood. The receptors come from a man aged 45-65 years with acute or convalescent COVID-19.

The chain links TRBV19 to TRBJ1-5, with 8 positions matching TRBD1. This CDR3 contains 18 residues. CDR1 LNHDA and CDR2 SQIVND come from the germline V gene (reference sequence). The V gene end was trimmed by 5 bases and the J gene end by 4 bases; junction bases not matched to a gene: 16. Here the CDR3 reads CASSPRPGTGGINQPQHF. CDR3 DNA sequence: TGTGCCAGTAGTCCTCGTCCCGGGACAGGAGGGATTAATCAGCCCCAGCATTTT.

The chain couples TRBV19 to TRBJ2-6; no firm D call. Trimming left V 5 bases short and J 0 bases short, with 5 bases between. This CDR3 region has 14 residues. CDR1 and CDR2 (germline): LNHDA, SQIVND (reference sequence). The CDR3 DNA reads as TGTGCCAGTAGTCAGGACTCTGGGGCCAACGTCCTGACTTTC. The encoded protein is CASSQDSGANVLTF. Full variable domain (outside the CDR3, taken from reference TRBV19 and TRBJ2-6): DGGITQSPKYLFRKEGQNVTLSCEQNLNHDAMYWYRQDPGQGLRLIYYSQIVNDFQKGDIAEGYSVSREKKESFPLTVTSAQKNPTAFYLCASSQDSGANVLTFGAGSRLTVL.

The rearrangement links TRBV24-1 to TRBJ2-2, with 8 positions matching TRBD1. Germline V CDR1 and CDR2: KGHDR, SFDVKD. With V trimmed by 3 bases and J by 7 bases, 9 bases remained unmatched. This CDR3 is built from 16 residues. The CDR3 loop reads CATSDPGGADGGELFF. The CDR3 DNA sequence: TGTGCCACCAGTGATCCAGGGGGCGCGGACGGCGGGGAGCTGTTTTTT.

V usage is TRBV6-2 or TRBV6-3 and J usage is TRBJ1-1; 8 nucleotides line up with TRBD1. This CDR3 is 15 amino acids long. V lost 5 bases, J lost 6 bases, and 11 bases stayed unmatched. The germline CDR1 and CDR2 sequences are MNHEY and SVGEGT. The CDR3: CASSPRPQGAAEAFF. The CDR3 nucleotides are TGTGCCAGCAGTCCCCGCCCGCAGGGGGCGGCTGAAGCTTTCTTT.

The genes are TRBV19 and TRBJ1-5; D might be TRBD1 (5 bases). From germline, CDR1 is LNHDA and CDR2 SQIVND (reference sequence). With 7 bases removed from V and 0 bases from J, the gap between germline ends came to 16 bases. The CDR3 sequence is 16 residues long. The CDR3 region has the DNA TGTGCCAGTATGGATTTCAGGGATTATAGCAATCAGCCCCAGCATTTT. It yields the protein CASMDFRDYSNQPQHF.

J is TRBJ1-4 and V is TRBV7-3; 9 bases match TRBD1. From germline, CDR1 is SGHTA and CDR2 FQGTGA. The CDR3 has 16 residues. With V trimmed by 2 bases and J by 8 bases, 9 bases remained unmatched. The CDR3 nucleotides are TGTGCCAGCAGCTTACGGGACAGGGAGTTTGAAGAAAAACTGTTTTTT. Residues: CASSLRDREFEEKLFF.

V usage is TRBV10-3 and J usage is TRBJ2-3; D is perhaps TRBD1 (5 bases). Germline CDR1 reads ENHRY; CDR2 reads SYGVKD. This CDR3 has 14 residues. Trimming shortened V by 0 bases and J by 4 bases, and 8 bases separated the two germline ends. The CDR3 loop reads CAISESTGSDTQYF. CDR3 sequence (DNA): TGTGCCATCAGTGAGTCAACAGGCTCAGATACGCAGTATTTT.

In DNA, the CDR3 is TGTGCCAGCAGCTTTGGGCAGGGGGTGGGCGAGCAGTACTTC. Translation: CASSFGQGVGEQYF. The chain joins TRBV7-3 to TRBJ2-7, with 7 bases lining up with TRBD1. The germline gives CDR1 SGHTA, CDR2 FQGTGA. There are 14 residues in the CDR3. Unmatched junction bases numbered 8, after V lost 3 bases and J lost 6 bases. Drawing the rest from reference TRBV7-3 and TRBJ2-7, the complete variable domain is GAGVSQTPSNKVTEKGKYVELRCDPISGHTALYWYRQSLGQGPEFLIYFQGTGAADDSGLPNDRFFAVRPEGSVSTLKIQRTERGDSAVYLCASSFGQGVGEQYFGPGTRLTVT.

Concerning this clone itself: The same CDR3 is also encoded by other DNA sequences in this sample. This sequence joins TRBV2 and TRBJ1-6; no definite D call. The germline gives CDR1 SNHLY, CDR2 FYNNEI. The CDR3 totals 14 residues. V lost 1 base to trimming and J lost 7 bases, with 8 bases between them. This CDR3 is CASSEGRVNSPLHF. For the CDR3, the DNA is TGTGCCAGCAGTGAAGGGCGGGTGAATTCACCCCTCCACTTT.

The chain couples TRBV7-9 to TRBJ1-3, with unresolved D. The CDR3 runs 14 residues. Germline assignment: CDR1 SEHNR and CDR2 FQNEAQ (reference sequence). Trimming removed 2 bases from V and 2 bases from J, with 7 bases in between. CDR3 sequence reads: CASSLSRAGNTIYF. CDR3 DNA sequence: TGTGCCAGCAGCTTATCCCGAGCTGGAAACACCATATATTTT.

The gene calls are TRBV11-2 and TRBJ2-3, with 8 bases fitting TRBD2. V gave up 4 bases and J gave up 1 base; unmatched junction bases: 4. Germline CDR1 and CDR2: SGHAT and FQNNGV. The CDR3 contains 15 residues. The CDR3 region has the DNA TGTGCCAGCAGCTCTCGGACTAGCCGCACAGATACGCAGTATTTT. It specifies CASSSRTSRTDTQYF.

The genes are TRBV28 and TRBJ2-7; 9 bases line up with TRBD1. The CDR3 covers 15 residues. Trimming cost V 5 bases and J 2 bases; bases outside gene matches: 7. In germline, CDR1 is MDHEN, CDR2 SYDVKM. The CDR3 loop reads CASSLAGTGTYEQYF. The CDR3 DNA reads as TGTGCCAGCAGTCTGGCCGGGACAGGGACCTACGAGCAGTACTTC.

The rearrangement uses TRBV28 and TRBJ1-1, with a weak D call TRBD1 (6 bases). With 4 bases removed from V and 8 bases from J, the gap between germline ends came to 20 bases. This CDR3 is 15 amino acids long. The germline V gene has CDR1 MDHEN and CDR2 SYDVKM. The CDR3 protein is CASSSLPPGQFEAFF. The CDR3 DNA sequence: TGTGCCAGCAGTTCACTACCGCCCGGACAGTTCGAAGCTTTCTTT.

The CDR3 reads CASSLREDTEAFF. DNA of the CDR3: TGTGCCAGCAGTCTCAGGGAAGACACTGAAGCTTTCTTT. The chain employs TRBV12-3 or TRBV12-4 and TRBJ1-1, with a tentative D call TRBD1 (5 bases). The CDR3 covers 13 residues. V lost 5 bases, J lost 3 bases, and 10 bases lay in between.

The V and J genes are TRBV5-1 and TRBJ2-3, with 7 bases matching TRBD1. The CDR3 length is 15 residues. V was pared by 4 bases and J by 9 bases, with 14 bases of the junction left unmatched. The germline V gene encodes CDR1 SGHRS and CDR2 YFSETQ. CDR3: CASSTSRGSITTQYF. CDR3 DNA sequence: TGCGCCAGCAGCACCAGCAGGGGGTCAATCACGACGCAGTATTTT.

The sample holds one count of this clone. CDR3 DNA: TGTGCCAGCAGTGATCGGGGCACTGAAGCTTTCTTT. Its protein product is CASSDRGTEAFF. The V gene is TRBV6-1, the J gene TRBJ1-1; no definite D call. V lost 3 bases, J lost 4 bases, and 6 bases lay in between. Germline lookup yields CDR1 MNHNS and CDR2 SASEGT. The CDR3 covers 12 residues.

As regards this clone: The identical CDR3 is also encoded by other nucleotide sequences in the sample. The chain couples TRBV19 to TRBJ1-2, with D unclear. The CDR3 consists of 13 residues. Germline V gives CDR1 LNHDA, CDR2 SQIVND (reference sequence). V was shortened by 3 bases and J by 4 bases, with 9 bases between the two germline ends. CDR3 bases: TGTGCCAGTAGTATTGGCGGATTCTATGGCTACACCTTC. Translating it yields CASSIGGFYGYTF.

This chain links TRBV28 with TRBJ2-2; D might be TRBD1 (6 bases). Trimming pared 7 bases from V and 4 bases from J, leaving 16 bases between. This CDR3 has 15 amino acids. The germline gives CDR1 MDHEN, CDR2 SYDVKM. In nucleotides, the CDR3 is TGTGCCAGCATGGGGGCTCTTGGGAGCACCGGGGAGCTGTTTTTT. It encodes CASMGALGSTGELFF.

A single count supports this clone. The rearrangement uses TRBV5-4 and TRBJ2-1; D may be TRBD2 (5 bases). Trimming pared 5 bases from V and 5 bases from J, leaving 11 bases between. This CDR3 contains 13 residues. Germline V gene data show CDR1 as SGHNT and CDR2 as YYREEE (reference sequence). The CDR3 DNA follows: TGTGCCAGCAGTAGCGAAACGCACAATGAGCAGTTCTTC. It specifies CASSSETHNEQFF.

The rearrangement joins TRBV4-1 to TRBJ2-5; 12 bases fit TRBD2. J lost 5 bases, V lost 1 base, and 11 bases had no gene match. The CDR3 has 18 residues. From germline, CDR1 is MGHRA and CDR2 YSYEKL. The CDR3 nucleotides read TGCGCCAGCAGCCAAGCCGAGACTAGCGGGGGATACTCGGAGACCCAGTACTTC. Protein sequence: CASSQAETSGGYSETQYF.

The rearrangement joins TRBV30 to TRBJ1-4; D may be TRBD1 (5 bases). V was pared by 0 bases and J by 7 bases, with 12 bases between. The CDR3 length is 14 residues. Germline V CDR1 and CDR2: GTSNPN, SVGIG (reference sequence). The CDR3 DNA reads as TGTGCCTGGAGTGTACCGGGACTTTCTGAAAAACTGTTTTTT. Residues: CAWSVPGLSEKLFF.

V gene TRBV15 combines with J gene TRBJ2-7, with 7 bases identical to TRBD1. The germline V gene encodes CDR1 LNHNV and CDR2 YYDKDF (reference sequence). Trimming at V came to 0 bases and at J to 2 bases, leaving 7 bases not matched to a gene. This CDR3 comprises 16 residues. The CDR3 DNA follows: TGTGCCACCAGCAGAGATAGGGGGCGGACCACCTACGAGCAGTACTTC. Translated, it gives CATSRDRGRTTYEQYF.